This is a list of T cell receptor beta chains from one sample in a study of Ad26.COV2.S vaccination and SARS-CoV-2 variants. TCRdb's table, derived via immunoSEQ multiplex PCR, lists solely in-frame clones and lacks some. The sample consists of roughly 700,000 clones, roughly 90% of them appearing once. This specimen consisted of peripheral blood, obtained in a trial of Ad26.COV2.S vaccine versus placebo. The source is a person between 18 and 65 years old who received the Ad26.COV2.S COVID-19 vaccine or a placebo. Each CDR3 is given with its conserved first and last residue. Each record gives: clone size, D gene, J gene, V gene, CDR3 protein, CDR3 DNA. A D gene is named only where the DNA matches it firmly. Clone size appears in some rows only: once, few, many, or a class for an expanded clone.

abundance: -; d_gene: -; j_gene: TRBJ1-4; v_gene: TRBV7-9; CDR3aa: CASSVARTYNEKLFF; CDR3nt: TGTGCCAGCAGCGTAGCCCGGACCTATAATGAAAAACTGTTTTTT
abundance: -; d_gene: TRBD1; j_gene: TRBJ1-2; v_gene: TRBV7-8; CDR3aa: CASSRDRSDGYTF; CDR3nt: TGTGCCAGCAGCCGGGACAGGTCGGATGGCTACACCTTC
abundance: -; d_gene: TRBD2; j_gene: TRBJ2-1; v_gene: TRBV27; CDR3aa: CASSYLAGTGYNEQFF; CDR3nt: TGTGCCAGCAGTTACCTAGCGGGAACGGGGTACAATGAGCAGTTCTTC
abundance: -; d_gene: -; j_gene: TRBJ2-5; v_gene: TRBV18; CDR3aa: CASSPDPEAQYF; CDR3nt: TGTGCCAGCTCACCCGACCCCGAGGCCCAGTACTTC
abundance: -; d_gene: -; j_gene: TRBJ1-3; v_gene: TRBV6-5; CDR3aa: CASSPTVLRGNTIYF; CDR3nt: TGTGCCAGCAGCCCGACAGTTTTACGTGGAAACACCATATATTTT
abundance: few; d_gene: TRBD1; j_gene: TRBJ1-6; v_gene: TRBV12-3/TRBV12-4; CDR3aa: CASSGDRVSPLHF; CDR3nt: TGTGCCAGCAGTGGAGACAGGGTTTCACCCCTCCACTTT
abundance: -; d_gene: -; j_gene: TRBJ2-5; v_gene: TRBV7-2; CDR3aa: CASSAYQETQYF; CDR3nt: TGTGCCAGCAGCGCGTACCAAGAGACCCAGTACTTC
abundance: -; d_gene: -; j_gene: TRBJ2-5; v_gene: TRBV27; CDR3aa: CASSPRTVREAQYF; CDR3nt: TGTGCCAGCAGTCCCCGGACAGTTCGGGAGGCCCAGTACTTC
abundance: -; d_gene: -; j_gene: TRBJ2-5; v_gene: TRBV11-2; CDR3aa: CASSLTASQETQYF; CDR3nt: TGTGCCAGCAGCTTAACCGCTTCTCAAGAGACCCAGTACTTC
abundance: -; d_gene: -; j_gene: TRBJ2-5; v_gene: TRBV6-5; CDR3aa: CASSYSWTNKETQYF; CDR3nt: TGTGCCAGCAGTTACTCGTGGACCAACAAAGAGACCCAGTACTTC
abundance: -; d_gene: -; j_gene: TRBJ2-5; v_gene: TRBV29-1; CDR3aa: CSVEVGWQETQYF; CDR3nt: TGCAGCGTTGAAGTGGGGTGGCAAGAGACCCAGTACTTC
abundance: -; d_gene: -; j_gene: TRBJ2-5; v_gene: TRBV24-1; CDR3aa: CATGAGDGETQYF; CDR3nt: TGTGCCACCGGAGCAGGGGACGGAGAGACCCAGTACTTC
abundance: -; d_gene: TRBD2; j_gene: TRBJ2-3; v_gene: TRBV19; CDR3aa: CATLGGSTSTDTQYF; CDR3nt: TGTGCCACTTTAGGCGGGAGTACGAGCACAGATACGCAGTATTTT
abundance: -; d_gene: TRBD1; j_gene: TRBJ1-5; v_gene: TRBV30; CDR3aa: CAWSRTGANQPQHF; CDR3nt: TGTGCCTGGAGTAGGACAGGGGCAAATCAGCCCCAGCATTTT
abundance: -; d_gene: -; j_gene: TRBJ2-1; v_gene: TRBV29-1; CDR3aa: CSVGHNRNEQFF; CDR3nt: TGCAGCGTTGGCCATAATAGGAATGAGCAGTTCTTC
abundance: -; d_gene: TRBD1; j_gene: TRBJ1-2; v_gene: TRBV3-1/TRBV3-2; CDR3aa: CASSLTDRRTNYGYTF; CDR3nt: TGTGCCAGCAGCCTAACGGACAGGCGAACTAACTATGGCTACACCTTC
abundance: -; d_gene: TRBD1; j_gene: TRBJ2-7; v_gene: TRBV3-1/TRBV3-2; CDR3aa: CASSRPGQASSYEQYF; CDR3nt: TGTGCCAGCAGCCGTCCGGGACAGGCCAGCTCCTACGAGCAGTACTTC
abundance: -; d_gene: -; j_gene: TRBJ2-7; v_gene: TRBV6-5; CDR3aa: CASSYSSGWNPYEQYF; CDR3nt: TGTGCCAGCAGTTACTCCTCCGGGTGGAATCCCTACGAGCAGTACTTC
abundance: -; d_gene: -; j_gene: TRBJ2-2; v_gene: TRBV27; CDR3aa: CASSFQNTGELFF; CDR3nt: TGTGCCAGCAGTTTCCAGAACACCGGGGAGCTGTTTTTT
abundance: few; d_gene: -; j_gene: TRBJ1-6; v_gene: TRBV19; CDR3aa: CASHLRPNNSPLHF; CDR3nt: TGTGCCAGTCACCTTAGGCCGAACAATTCACCCCTCCACTTT
abundance: -; d_gene: -; j_gene: TRBJ2-1; v_gene: TRBV7-8; CDR3aa: CASSLGGPYSHNEQFF; CDR3nt: TGTGCCAGCAGCTTGGGAGGTCCTTATAGTCACAATGAGCAGTTCTTC
abundance: -; d_gene: TRBD1; j_gene: TRBJ1-4; v_gene: TRBV10-3; CDR3aa: CAISPTGGLNHEKLFF; CDR3nt: TGTGCCATCAGTCCGACAGGGGGCTTGAATCATGAAAAACTGTTTTTT
abundance: once; d_gene: -; j_gene: TRBJ1-1; v_gene: TRBV5-4; CDR3aa: CASSGGGRVTEAFF; CDR3nt: TGTGCCAGCAGCGGGGGTGGTCGGGTCACTGAAGCTTTCTTT
abundance: -; d_gene: TRBD1; j_gene: TRBJ1-4; v_gene: TRBV3-1/TRBV3-2; CDR3aa: CASSPQGGTTNEKLFF; CDR3nt: TGTGCCAGCAGCCCCCAGGGGGGGACGACTAATGAAAAACTGTTTTTT
abundance: -; d_gene: -; j_gene: TRBJ2-7; v_gene: TRBV6-5; CDR3aa: CASSYSSRFYEQYF; CDR3nt: TGTGCCAGCAGTTACTCGTCACGATTCTACGAGCAGTACTTC
abundance: -; d_gene: TRBD2; j_gene: TRBJ2-3; v_gene: TRBV3-1/TRBV3-2; CDR3aa: CASSQSWGGFDTQYF; CDR3nt: TGTGCCAGCAGCCAAAGTTGGGGAGGGTTTGATACGCAGTATTTT
abundance: few; d_gene: -; j_gene: TRBJ1-2; v_gene: TRBV27; CDR3aa: CATRSGGDGYTF; CDR3nt: TGTGCCACCCGAAGCGGGGGCGATGGCTACACCTTC
abundance: -; d_gene: -; j_gene: TRBJ2-2; v_gene: TRBV24-1; CDR3aa: CATSDPHRDGELFF; CDR3nt: TGTGCCACCAGTGATCCCCACAGGGACGGGGAGCTGTTTTTT
abundance: -; d_gene: TRBD2; j_gene: TRBJ2-3; v_gene: TRBV19; CDR3aa: CASRPTLSGRADGGTDTQYF; CDR3nt: TGTGCCAGTAGACCGACCCTCAGCGGGAGGGCCGACGGGGGCACAGATACGCAGTATTTT
abundance: -; d_gene: -; j_gene: TRBJ2-1; v_gene: TRBV7-3; CDR3aa: CASSLFQGPEQFF; CDR3nt: TGTGCCAGCAGCTTGTTCCAGGGGCCTGAGCAGTTCTTC
abundance: -; d_gene: -; j_gene: TRBJ2-1; v_gene: TRBV10-2; CDR3aa: CASRPVGESSYNEQFF; CDR3nt: TGCGCCAGTCGCCCTGTAGGAGAGAGCTCCTACAATGAGCAGTTCTTC
abundance: -; d_gene: TRBD1; j_gene: TRBJ2-5; v_gene: TRBV11-1; CDR3aa: CASSLTGVETQYF; CDR3nt: TGTGCCAGCAGCTTAACAGGGGTGGAGACCCAGTACTTC
abundance: -; d_gene: -; j_gene: TRBJ2-3; v_gene: TRBV20-1; CDR3aa: CSASFGAPDTQYF; CDR3nt: TGCAGTGCTAGTTTTGGGGCCCCAGATACGCAGTATTTT
abundance: -; d_gene: -; j_gene: TRBJ1-5; v_gene: TRBV24-1; CDR3aa: CATSVRGNQPQHF; CDR3nt: TGTGCCACCAGTGTCAGGGGCAATCAGCCCCAGCATTTT
abundance: -; d_gene: -; j_gene: TRBJ1-4; v_gene: TRBV3-1/TRBV3-2; CDR3aa: CASTMSWPNEKLFF; CDR3nt: TGTGCCAGCACCATGTCTTGGCCGAATGAAAAACTGTTTTTT
abundance: -; d_gene: -; j_gene: TRBJ2-1; v_gene: TRBV24-1; CDR3aa: CATSDPRLAYNEQFF; CDR3nt: TGTGCCACCAGTGACCCCCGACTAGCCTACAATGAGCAGTTCTTC